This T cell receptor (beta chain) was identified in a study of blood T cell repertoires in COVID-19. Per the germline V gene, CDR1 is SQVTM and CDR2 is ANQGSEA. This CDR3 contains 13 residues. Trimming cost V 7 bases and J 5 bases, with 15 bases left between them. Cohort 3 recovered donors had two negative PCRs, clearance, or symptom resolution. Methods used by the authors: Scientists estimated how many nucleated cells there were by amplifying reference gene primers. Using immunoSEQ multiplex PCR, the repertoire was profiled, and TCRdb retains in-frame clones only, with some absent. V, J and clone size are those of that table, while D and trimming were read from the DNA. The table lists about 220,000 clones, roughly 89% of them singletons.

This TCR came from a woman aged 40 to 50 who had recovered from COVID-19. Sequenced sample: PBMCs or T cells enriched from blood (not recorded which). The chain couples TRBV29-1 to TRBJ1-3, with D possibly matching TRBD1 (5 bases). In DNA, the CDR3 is TGCAGCGCTCTTCTCGACAGAAGAAACACCATATATTTT. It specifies CSALLDRRNTIYF.